Each of the 3 T cell receptor beta chains below was sequenced from the same sample in a study of CD8 T cells in Susac syndrome. It was with random hexamers that about 0.45 to 1 ug RNA was reverse transcribed. One entry per CDR3 protein results from TCRdb running MiXCR on the immunoSEQ multiplex PCR reads. The sample has roughly 140,000 distinct CDR3 sequences; roughly 94% are singletons. The sequencing input was CD8+ T cells from PBMCs. All receptors come from a human donor with multiple sclerosis.

Only a few counts were recorded for this clonotype. The chain uses TRBV6-1 and TRBJ2-3; TRBD2 aligns across 10 bases. V lost 6 bases, J lost 3 bases, and 3 bases stayed unmatched. CDR3 size: 14 residues. Per germline, CDR1 MNHNS and CDR2 SASEGT. The CDR3 DNA is TGTGCCAGCAGCTTAGCGGGGGGAACAGATACGCAGTATTTT. Protein product: CASSLAGGTDTQYF.

The count of this clonotype is one. The chain links TRBV20-1 to TRBJ2-7; D is perhaps TRBD2 (6 bases). The V gene's germline CDR1 is DFQATT and CDR2 SNEGSKA (reference sequence). The CDR3 sequence is 12 residues long. Trimming pared 5 bases from V and 2 bases from J, leaving 10 bases between. Here the CDR3 reads CSASGGPYEQYF. CDR3 nucleotides: TGCAGTGCTTCCGGGGGTCCCTACGAGCAGTACTTC.

This chain uses TRBV4-2 with TRBJ1-1, with 7 bases that match TRBD1. Losses at the gene ends were 6 bases for V and 3 bases for J; bases not matched to a gene: 7. Germline-derived CDR1 and CDR2 are LGHNA and YNFKEQ. CDR3 length: 14 amino acids. The CDR3 coding sequence is TGTGCCAGCAGGATAAGGACAGGTTACACTGAAGCTTTCTTT. Its protein product is CASRIRTGYTEAFF.